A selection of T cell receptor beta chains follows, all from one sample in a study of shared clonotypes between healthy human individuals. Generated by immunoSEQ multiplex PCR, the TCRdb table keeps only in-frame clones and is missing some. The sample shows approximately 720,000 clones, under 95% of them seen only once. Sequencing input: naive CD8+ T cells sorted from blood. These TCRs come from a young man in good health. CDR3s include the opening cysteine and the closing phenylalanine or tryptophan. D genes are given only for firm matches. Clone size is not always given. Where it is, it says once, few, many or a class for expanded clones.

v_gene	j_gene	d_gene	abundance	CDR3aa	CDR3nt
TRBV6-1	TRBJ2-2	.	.	CASSEWADLNTGELFF	TGTGCCAGCAGTGAGTGGGCGGACTTAAACACCGGGGAGCTGTTTTTT
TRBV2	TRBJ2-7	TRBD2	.	CASSKTGTSSSYEQYF	TGTGCCAGCAGTAAAACCGGGACTAGCAGTTCCTACGAGCAGTACTTC
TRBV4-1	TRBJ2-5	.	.	CASSQEHREETQYF	TGCGCCAGCAGCCAAGAACACAGGGAGGAGACCCAGTACTTC
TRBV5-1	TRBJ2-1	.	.	CASSSQGSSYNEQFF	TGCGCCAGCAGCTCACAGGGAAGCTCCTACAATGAGCAGTTCTTC
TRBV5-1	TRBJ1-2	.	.	CASSLKGSSPGYTF	TGCGCCAGCAGCTTGAAGGGGAGCAGTCCTGGCTACACCTTC
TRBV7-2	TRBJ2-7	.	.	CASSLAVSEGDLYEQYF	TGTGCCAGCAGCTTAGCGGTATCTGAGGGAGACCTCTACGAGCAGTACTTC
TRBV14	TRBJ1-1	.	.	CASSHRATQGRFTEAFF	TGTGCCAGCAGCCACCGGGCCACACAGGGAAGGTTCACTGAAGCTTTCTTT
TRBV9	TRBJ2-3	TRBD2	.	CASSVGLAASTDTQYF	TGTGCCAGCAGCGTAGGACTAGCTGCTAGCACAGATACGCAGTATTTT
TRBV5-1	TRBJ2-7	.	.	CASSLVTGTSYEQYF	TGCGCCAGCAGCTTGGTTACAGGGACCTCCTACGAGCAGTACTTC
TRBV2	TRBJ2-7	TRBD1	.	CATPRRTGYF	TGTGCCACCCCTAGGCGGACAGGGTACTTC
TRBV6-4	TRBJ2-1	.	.	CASSDGRGSNEQFF	TGTGCCAGCAGTGACGGGAGAGGTTCCAATGAGCAGTTCTTC
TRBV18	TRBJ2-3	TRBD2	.	CASSPPAWEGLDTQYF	TGTGCCAGCTCACCACCCGCATGGGAGGGACTGGATACGCAGTATTTT
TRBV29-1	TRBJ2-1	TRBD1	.	CSVEGQETYNEQFF	TGCAGCGTTGAGGGACAGGAGACCTACAATGAGCAGTTCTTC
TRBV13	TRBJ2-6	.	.	CASSHRSGANVLTF	TGTGCCAGCAGCCACAGGTCTGGGGCCAACGTCCTGACTTTC
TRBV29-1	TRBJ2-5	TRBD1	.	CSVEDPGTEKETQYF	TGCAGCGTTGAGGATCCTGGGACAGAGAAAGAGACCCAGTACTTC
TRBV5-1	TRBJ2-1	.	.	CASSLDGLWQFF	TGCGCCAGCAGCTTGGACGGGCTTTGGCAGTTCTTC
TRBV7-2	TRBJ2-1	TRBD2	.	CASTPGGWSSYNEQFF	TGTGCCAGCACCCCGGGGGGGTGGAGCTCCTACAATGAGCAGTTCTTC
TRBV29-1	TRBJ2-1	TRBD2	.	CSVTPGDTSFASGANEQFF	TGCAGCGTTACACCCGGGGACACCTCATTCGCTAGCGGGGCCAATGAGCAGTTCTTC
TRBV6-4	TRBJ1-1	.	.	CASSDGFGNTEAFF	TGTGCCAGCAGTGATGGGTTCGGGAACACTGAAGCTTTCTTT
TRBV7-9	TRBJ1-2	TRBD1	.	CASSFSDRTRGYGYTF	TGTGCCAGCAGCTTCTCGGACAGGACCCGAGGATATGGCTACACCTTC
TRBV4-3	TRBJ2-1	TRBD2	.	CASSQERFPGTSGNQWQFF	TGCGCCAGCAGCCAAGAGAGGTTCCCCGGGACTAGCGGTAACCAATGGCAGTTCTTC
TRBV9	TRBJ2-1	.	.	CASSVGYPGLEYNEQFF	TGTGCCAGCAGCGTAGGATACCCGGGACTGGAATACAATGAGCAGTTCTTC
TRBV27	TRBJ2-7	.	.	CASSYRISYEQYF	TGTGCCAGCAGTTATCGAATCTCCTACGAGCAGTACTTC
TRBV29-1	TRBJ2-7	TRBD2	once	CSTLGASGTYEQYF	TGCAGTACCCTCGGGGCTAGCGGAACCTACGAGCAGTACTTC
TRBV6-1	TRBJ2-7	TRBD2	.	CASSELAGGPNEQYF	TGTGCCAGCAGTGAGCTAGCGGGAGGGCCCAACGAGCAGTACTTC
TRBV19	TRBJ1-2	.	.	CASSPGANYGYTF	TGTGCCAGTTCTCCAGGGGCTAACTATGGCTACACCTTC
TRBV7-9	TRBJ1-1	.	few	CASSSPNTEAFF	TGTGCCAGCAGCTCCCCGAACACTGAAGCTTTCTTT
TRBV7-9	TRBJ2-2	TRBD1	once	CASSHRGTGELFF	TGTGCCAGCAGTCACAGGGGGACCGGGGAGCTGTTTTTT
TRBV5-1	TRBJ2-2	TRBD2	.	CASSLVPSGLGSPPGELFF	TGCGCCAGCAGCTTGGTTCCTAGCGGATTAGGGTCCCCCCCCGGGGAGCTGTTTTTT
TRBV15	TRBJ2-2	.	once	CATSRDFPELFF	TGTGCCACCAGCAGAGATTTTCCGGAGCTGTTTTTT
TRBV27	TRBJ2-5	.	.	CASSSGFPAETQYF	TGTGCCAGCAGTTCGGGCTTCCCCGCTGAGACCCAGTACTTC
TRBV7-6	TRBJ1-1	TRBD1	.	CASTLGEGAGAYTEAFF	TGTGCCAGCACCTTAGGGGAGGGGGCAGGGGCATATACTGAAGCTTTCTTT
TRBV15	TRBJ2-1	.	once	CATSRVGEDDNEQFF	TGTGCCACCAGCAGAGTTGGTGAAGACGACAATGAGCAGTTCTTC
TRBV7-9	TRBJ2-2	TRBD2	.	CASSLDPSGRTGELFF	TGTGCCAGCAGCTTAGATCCTAGCGGGCGAACCGGGGAGCTGTTTTTT
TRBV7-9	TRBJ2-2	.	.	CARDSLPGELFF	TGTGCCAGGGACAGTCTGCCCGGGGAGCTGTTTTTT
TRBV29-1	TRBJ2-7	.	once	CSVEAGLNYEQYF	TGCAGCGTTGAAGCAGGATTAAACTACGAGCAGTACTTC